The source of this TCR beta chain is a study of T cells after yellow fever vaccination. This clonotype was picked up many times. No antigen is known for it. CDR1 is SGHTA and CDR2 is FQGNSA in the germline V gene. This CDR3 comprises 13 residues. Deletions cut 5 bases from V and 1 base from J, with 8 bases between. Study-wide points: High-abundance clonotypes from the bulk population could contaminate FACS-sorted repertoires. Across the CD4 and CD8 compartments, a small share of clonotypes was present in both. Subsequent to the booster, the majority of primary-vaccination clones reappeared (about 97% CD4, more than 70% CD8).

A 5'RACE template-switching step, the method used to make TCR cDNA, added a universal primer site and UMIs. TCRdb independently ran MiXCR on the 5' RACE reads; one entry per CDR3 protein. This sample has a few hundred thousand distinct CDR3 sequences; 7% to 10% occur once, and the top ten carry around 17%. The receptor was isolated from a man in his late teens or twenties who received the YFV17D yellow fever vaccine. The V and J genes are TRBV7-2 and TRBJ2-5; D gene unclear. The sequenced sample was PBMCs, obtained about 41 days after the first yellow fever vaccination. The DNA for the CDR3 is TGTGCCAGCAGCCCCTTAACCCAAGAGACCCAGTACTTC. Amino acids: CASSPLTQETQYF.